This T cell receptor (beta chain) is drawn from a study of identifying expanded T cells in peripheral blood. General study findings and limits: Roughly two-week clone count variance significantly increased as total template count grew. Over about two and four weeks, about 15 and 19 clones changed, versus roughly 1.1 between replicates.

Points on this clone: What it binds is unknown.

From germline, CDR1 is SGHNT and CDR2 YYREEE (reference sequence). This CDR3 is 14 amino acids long. Trimming took 0 bases from V and 6 from J, leaving 12 bases between them. TCRdb's copy holds only in-frame clones and misses some; the assay was immunoSEQ multiplex PCR. This table has fewer than 130,000 clones, approximately 90% appearing once. During the collection period, no donor immune events like infections were recorded. The chain uses TRBV5-4 and TRBJ1-1; perhaps TRBD1 as D (5 bases). The sample comprised blood. This receptor was obtained from a person aged 18-69 years in good health. The CDR3 region is CASSLVGLGAEAFF. The CDR3 coding sequence is TGTGCCAGCAGCTTGGTCGGTTTGGGGGCTGAAGCTTTCTTT.